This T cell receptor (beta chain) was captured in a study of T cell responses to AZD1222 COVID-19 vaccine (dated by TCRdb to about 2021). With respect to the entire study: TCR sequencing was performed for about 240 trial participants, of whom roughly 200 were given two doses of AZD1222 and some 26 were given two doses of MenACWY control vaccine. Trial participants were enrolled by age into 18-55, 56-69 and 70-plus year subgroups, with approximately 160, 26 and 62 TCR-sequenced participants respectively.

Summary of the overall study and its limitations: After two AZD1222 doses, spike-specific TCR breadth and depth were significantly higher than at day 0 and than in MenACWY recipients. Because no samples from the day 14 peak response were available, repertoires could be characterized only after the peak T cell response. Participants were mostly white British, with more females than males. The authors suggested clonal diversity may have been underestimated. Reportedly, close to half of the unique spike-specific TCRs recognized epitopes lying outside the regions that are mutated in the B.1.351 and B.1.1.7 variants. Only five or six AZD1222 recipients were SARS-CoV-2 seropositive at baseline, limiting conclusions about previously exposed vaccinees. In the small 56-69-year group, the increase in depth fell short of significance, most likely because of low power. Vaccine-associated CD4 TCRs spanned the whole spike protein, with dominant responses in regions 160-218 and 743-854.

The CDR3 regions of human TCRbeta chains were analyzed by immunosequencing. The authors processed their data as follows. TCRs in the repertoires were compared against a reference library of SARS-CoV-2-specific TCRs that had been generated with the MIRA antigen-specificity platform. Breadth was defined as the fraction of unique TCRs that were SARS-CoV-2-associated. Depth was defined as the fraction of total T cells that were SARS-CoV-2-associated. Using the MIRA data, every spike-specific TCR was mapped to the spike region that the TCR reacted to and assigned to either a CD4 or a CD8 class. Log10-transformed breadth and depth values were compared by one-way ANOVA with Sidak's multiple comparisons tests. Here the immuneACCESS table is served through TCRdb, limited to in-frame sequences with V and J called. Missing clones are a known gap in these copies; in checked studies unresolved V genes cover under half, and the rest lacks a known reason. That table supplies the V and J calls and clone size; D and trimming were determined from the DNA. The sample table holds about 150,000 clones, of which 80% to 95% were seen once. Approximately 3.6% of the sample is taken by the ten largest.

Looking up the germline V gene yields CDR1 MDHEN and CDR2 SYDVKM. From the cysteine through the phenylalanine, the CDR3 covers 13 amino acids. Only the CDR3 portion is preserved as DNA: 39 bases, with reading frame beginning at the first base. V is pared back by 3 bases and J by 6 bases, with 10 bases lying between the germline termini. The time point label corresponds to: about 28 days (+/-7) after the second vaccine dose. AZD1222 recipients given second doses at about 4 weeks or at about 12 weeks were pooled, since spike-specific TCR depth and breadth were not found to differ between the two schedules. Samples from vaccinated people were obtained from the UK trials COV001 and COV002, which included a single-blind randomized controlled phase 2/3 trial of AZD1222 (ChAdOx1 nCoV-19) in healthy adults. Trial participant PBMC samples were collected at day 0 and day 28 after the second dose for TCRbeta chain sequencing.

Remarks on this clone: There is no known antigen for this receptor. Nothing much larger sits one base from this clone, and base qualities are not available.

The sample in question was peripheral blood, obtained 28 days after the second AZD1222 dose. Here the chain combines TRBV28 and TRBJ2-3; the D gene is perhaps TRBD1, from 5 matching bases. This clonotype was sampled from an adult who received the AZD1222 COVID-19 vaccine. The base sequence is TGTGCCAGCAGTTTGAACCACAGGGATACGCAGTATTTT. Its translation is CASSLNHRDTQYF.